These 6 T cell receptor beta chains originate from one sample sequenced in a study of early T cells in non-severe SARS-CoV-2 infection (dated by TCRdb to about 2021). Libraries came from 5' RACE. TCRdb names NextSeq 500 as the instrument used. TCRdb ran its own pipeline on the public reads, namely fastp trimming at Q25 and MiXCR clone calling, and kept in-frame beta chains. Records with the same CDR3 protein are collapsed into one entry carrying the most frequent genes and DNA. Present in this sample are 57,000 or so distinct CDR3 sequences, around 11% of which were seen just once. Jointly, the top ten make up 1% to 1.5% of the sample. The sample in question was whole blood, obtained at baseline. The source is an adult who was a healthcare worker with PCR-confirmed SARS-CoV-2 infection or an uninfected control (not recorded which). The donor label of this sample is uncertain.

With regard to this clonotype: Possible read error: a much larger clone is one base away. The CDR3 loop is CAGRTDYGYTF. In nucleotides, the CDR3 is TGTGCCGGCAGGACAGACTATGGCTACACCTTC. The chain carries TRBV6-6 and TRBJ1-2, with D perhaps TRBD1 (6 bases). The CDR3 runs 11 residues. The V gene's germline CDR1 is MNHNY and CDR2 SVGAGI (reference sequence).

The table lists this clonotype with a few counts. This rearrangement joins TRBV3-1 to TRBJ2-1; 7 nucleotides agree with TRBD1. V lost 3 bases, J lost 14 bases, and 13 bases stayed unmatched. The CDR3 loop spans 14 amino acids. Germline V gives CDR1 LGHDT, CDR2 YNNKEL (reference sequence). The CDR3 reads CASSQTDTGAREFF. CDR3 bases: TGTGCCAGCAGCCAGACTGATACAGGGGCTCGGGAGTTCTTC.

This clonotype was observed a few times. This chain connects TRBV27 to TRBJ1-4; D is unresolved. The germline CDR1 and CDR2 sequences are MNHEY and SMNVEV (reference sequence). The V and J ends lost 5 bases and 11 bases respectively, with 24 bases between them. CDR3 length equals 16 residues. The DNA of the CDR3 is TGTGCCAGCAGTCACCCTCCAGGCGCCACTATTGGGAAACTGTTTTTT. Its translation is CASSHPPGATIGKLFF.

The chain links TRBV19 to TRBJ2-6, with D perhaps being TRBD1 or TRBD2 (5 bases each). The V gene's germline CDR1 is LNHDA and CDR2 SQIVND (reference sequence). V lost 5 bases and J 0 bases, leaving 11 bases between the germline ends. This CDR3 spans 16 amino acids. CDR3 loop: CASSAGALSGANVLTF. CDR3 DNA: TGTGCCAGTAGTGCCGGGGCCCTCTCTGGGGCCAACGTCCTGACTTTC.

This clonotype was counted ten times or more. V gene TRBV24-1 combines with J gene TRBJ1-5; 9 positions match TRBD1. Germline CDR1 KGHDR, CDR2 SFDVKD. V gave up 6 bases and J gave up 4 bases; unmatched junction bases: 6. The CDR3 loop spans 15 amino acids. CDR3 coding DNA: TGTGCCACCAGTAGGACAGGGGTTCTAAATCAGCCCCAGCATTTT. As protein: CATSRTGVLNQPQHF.

The chain uses TRBV7-2 and TRBJ2-3, with a weak D call TRBD2 (7 bases). The V and J ends lost 0 bases and 5 bases respectively, with 12 bases between them. The CDR3 sequence is 15 residues long. Germline lookup yields CDR1 SGHTA and CDR2 FQGNSA. This chain's CDR3 is CASSLAGGPIDTQYF. CDR3 nucleotides: TGTGCCAGCAGCTTAGCGGGGGGGCCTATAGATACGCAGTATTTT.